The clone carrying this T cell receptor beta chain has only a few counts. Its antigen remains unknown. The data stem from a study of response to subunit inactivated influenza vaccine. Study results and limitations: Each seasonal influenza vaccination, the authors suggested, recruits few new T cells.

TCRdb re-analysed the RT-PCR reads in MiXCR, keeping a single row per CDR3 protein. The sample has over 650,000 distinct CDR3 sequences; about 18% are singletons. The CDR3 is 16 residues long. V lost 2 bases to trimming and J lost 0 bases; unmatched junction nucleotides: 3. Germline V lookup: CDR1 MNHEY, CDR2 SVGAGI. This chain links TRBV6-5 with TRBJ2-1; 8 nucleotides agree with TRBD2. The sequence was obtained from a man aged 45 to 65 who received an inactivated influenza vaccine. The input for sequencing was PBMCs from blood, taken 4 to 6 days after vaccination. This CDR3 is CASSYDGTSSYNEQFF. The CDR3 DNA reads TGTGCCAGCAGTTACGATGGGACTAGCTCCTACAATGAGCAGTTCTTC.